This entry features one T cell receptor beta chain sequence. No antigen is known for it. No much larger clone is present one base from it, and per-base qualities are unavailable. TCRbeta CDR3 regions were amplified from genomic DNA using the immunoSEQ Assay, a bias-controlled multiplex PCR. Regarding the original processing steps: Within the assay, amplification of reference gene primers was used to estimate how many nucleated cells each sample contained. Sequence reads were collapsed and filtered to measure the absolute abundance of every unique TCRbeta CDR3 rearrangement. For each sample, productive Simpson clonality was calculated as the square root of Simpson's diversity index across productive rearrangements. The source is immuneACCESS, and TCRdb retained only in-frame sequences with V and J called. Part of the clones is not carried over; for the studies checked, unresolved V genes explain less than half of this, and the remainder is unexplained. V and J calls and clone size are copied from that table; D and trimming were computed from the DNA. The sample data list some 160,000 clones, and 83% of these were observed just once. About 1.9% of the sample rests with the top ten.

The data were taken from a study of blood T cell repertoires in COVID-19 (dated by TCRdb to 2020 to 2021). In terms of the full investigation: Samples covering the acute and convalescent phases of COVID-19 were provided by collaborators in the United States, Italy and Spain. The sample metadata nearly always contained a de-identified subject ID, COVID-19 status, age in years and sex. Deeply sampled blood TCRbeta repertoires from subjects exposed to, actively infected with, or recovered from COVID-19 were included in the dataset. The repertoires were released in a freely available public database meant as a resource for research on the immune response to SARS-CoV-2. The samples were drawn from two sources: the first 160 participants of the ongoing ImmuneRACE study, and fewer than 1,500 subjects contributed by 6 global collaborators. Where available, HLA class I and class II types were obtained from metadata supplied by the sample provider rather than from assay-based typing. The material from the prospective study consisted of cDNA or gDNA derived from T cells, B-cell-depleted T cells, or PBMCs. Overall results and qualifications from the work: How much clinical and demographic metadata was included differed by source and by participant, and the metadata was provided uncurated.

The germline V gene supplies CDR1 SGHDT and CDR2 YYEEEE. The CDR3 spans 13 residues, from the cysteine through the phenylalanine. Only CDR3 DNA is held: 39 bases, read in frame from base 1. V was cut back by 5 bases and J by 3 bases, leaving a gap of 8 bases between them. Whole blood was collected in K2EDTA tubes by collaborating institutions according to the institutions' own protocols. Collaborator samples were shipped for TCRbeta analysis as frozen whole blood, isolated PBMCs, or DNA extracted from either sample type. The TCR was taken from an elderly woman with acute or convalescent COVID-19. The chain employs TRBV5-6 and TRBJ1-4, with no reliable assignment of the D segment. The sample comprised peripheral blood. The DNA reads TGTGCCAGCAGTCCCGGGGCTAATGAAAAACTGTTTTTT. This yields the protein CASSPGANEKLFF. With all but the CDR3 taken from the reference TRBV5-6 and TRBJ1-4 genes, the full variable domain is: DAGVTQSPTHLIKTRGQQVTLRCSPKSGHDTVSWYQQALGQGPQFIFQYYEEEERQRGNFPDRFSGHQFPNYSSELNVNALLLGDSALYLCASSPGANEKLFFGSGTQLSVL.